The 2 T cell receptor beta chains reported below all come from one sample, sequenced in a study of T cells after yellow fever vaccination. TCRdb called the 5' RACE reads again in MiXCR, with one record for every CDR3 protein. Among hundreds of thousands of distinct CDR3 sequences, 9.5% to 13% were seen once, and the ten largest hold more than 15%. Material: PBMCs, obtained on the day of the first yellow fever vaccination. The receptors derive from a man aged 18 to 30 who received the YFV17D yellow fever vaccine.

This clonotype was counted between two and nine times. V is TRBV12-5 and J is TRBJ2-1; 7 nucleotides line up with TRBD2. The CDR3 is 16 residues long. V dropped 6 bases and J dropped 3; count of bases not matched to a gene: 11. CDR1 LGHNT and CDR2 FRNRAP come from the germline V gene. The chain's CDR3 is CASGRPLRDYYNEQFF. The CDR3 DNA is TGTGCTAGTGGCCGACCTCTCCGGGACTACTACAATGAGCAGTTCTTC. The whole variable domain, remainder taken from reference TRBV12-5 and TRBJ2-1, is DARVTQTPRHKVTEMGQEVTMRCQPILGHNTVFWYRQTMMQGLELLAYFRNRAPLDDSGMPKDRFSAEMPDATLATLKIQPSEPRDSAVYFCASGRPLRDYYNEQFFGPGTRLTVL.

This clonotype was recorded a few times. The chain combines TRBV6-1 with TRBJ2-3; D ambiguous. In germline, CDR1 is MNHNS, CDR2 SASEGT. V lost 2 bases and J 5 bases, leaving 11 bases between the germline ends. CDR3 length: 14 amino acids. This CDR3 reads CASSELRTGDTQYF. The CDR3 coding sequence is TGTGCCAGCAGTGAACTCCGGACGGGAGATACGCAGTATTTT.